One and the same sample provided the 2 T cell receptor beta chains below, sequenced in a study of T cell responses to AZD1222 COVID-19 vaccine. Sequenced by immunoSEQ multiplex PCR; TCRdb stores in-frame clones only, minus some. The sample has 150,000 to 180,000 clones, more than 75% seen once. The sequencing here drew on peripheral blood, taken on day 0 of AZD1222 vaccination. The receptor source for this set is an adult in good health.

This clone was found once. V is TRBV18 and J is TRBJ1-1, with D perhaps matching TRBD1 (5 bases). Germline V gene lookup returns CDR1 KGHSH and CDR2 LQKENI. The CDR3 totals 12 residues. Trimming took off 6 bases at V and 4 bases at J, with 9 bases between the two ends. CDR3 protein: CASSSGFTEAFF. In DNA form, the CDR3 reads TGTGCCAGCTCGTCAGGGTTCACTGAAGCTTTCTTT.

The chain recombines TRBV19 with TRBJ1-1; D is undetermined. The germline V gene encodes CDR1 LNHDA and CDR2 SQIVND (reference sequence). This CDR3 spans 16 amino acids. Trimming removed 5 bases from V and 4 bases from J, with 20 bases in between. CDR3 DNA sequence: TGTGCCAGTAGTGCCTCCGGGATTCCTGGTGGCACTGAAGCTTTCTTT. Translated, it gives CASSASGIPGGTEAFF.